The rows below give T cell receptor beta chains drawn from one sample of a study of STAT5B mutations in CD4+ large granular lymphocyte leukemia. Using immunoSEQ multiplex PCR, the repertoire was profiled, and TCRdb retains in-frame clones only, with some absent. Of about 48,000 clones detected, roughly 72% appear once; the ten largest clones hold more than 1.5%. The sequenced sample was CD4+ T cells from blood buffy coats. These TCRs come from a human donor in good health. CDR3s include the opening cysteine and the closing phenylalanine or tryptophan. A D gene is named only where the DNA matches it firmly. Rows give clone size only sometimes, using once, few, many, or a class for an expanded clone.

clone size: NA
CDR3 length: 14
V gene: TRBV6-1
J gene: TRBJ1-6
D gene: NA
CDR3 protein: CASSQLSRGSPLHF
CDR3 DNA: TGTGCCAGCAGTCAGCTGTCGCGCGGTTCACCCCTCCACTTT

clone size: NA
CDR3 length: 12
V gene: TRBV19
J gene: TRBJ1-4
D gene: NA
CDR3 protein: CASSIYPEKLFF
CDR3 DNA: TGTGCCAGTAGTATCTATCCGGAAAAACTGTTTTTT

clone size: NA
CDR3 length: 15
V gene: TRBV5-4
J gene: TRBJ2-1
D gene: NA
CDR3 protein: CASSQQASPYNEQFF
CDR3 DNA: TGTGCCAGCAGCCAACAGGCCTCCCCGTACAATGAGCAGTTCTTC

clone size: NA
CDR3 length: 15
V gene: TRBV5-1
J gene: TRBJ1-3
D gene: NA
CDR3 protein: CASSLDPSSGNTIYF
CDR3 DNA: TGCGCCAGCAGCTTGGATCCAAGCTCTGGAAACACCATATATTTT

clone size: NA
CDR3 length: 18
V gene: TRBV9
J gene: TRBJ2-5
D gene: NA
CDR3 protein: CASSVGAATAFTQETQYF
CDR3 DNA: TGTGCCAGCAGCGTAGGTGCAGCGACAGCATTCACGCAAGAGACCCAGTACTTC

clone size: few
CDR3 length: 15
V gene: TRBV18
J gene: TRBJ1-1
D gene: NA
CDR3 protein: CASSPQGQRDTEAFF
CDR3 DNA: TGTGCCAGCTCACCACAGGGGCAGAGGGACACTGAAGCTTTCTTT

clone size: NA
CDR3 length: 16
V gene: TRBV6-6
J gene: TRBJ2-5
D gene: NA
CDR3 protein: CASSWGAGVGQETQYF
CDR3 DNA: TGTGCCAGCAGCTGGGGGGCCGGCGTGGGCCAAGAGACCCAGTACTTC

clone size: NA
CDR3 length: 17
V gene: TRBV18
J gene: TRBJ2-3
D gene: NA
CDR3 protein: CASSRAGGRSSTDTQYF
CDR3 DNA: TGTGCCAGCTCACGGGCTGGAGGGAGATCTAGCACAGATACGCAGTATTTT

clone size: NA
CDR3 length: 14
V gene: TRBV18
J gene: TRBJ1-5
D gene: TRBD1
CDR3 protein: CASSPQGANQPQHF
CDR3 DNA: TGTGCCAGCTCACCACAGGGGGCCAATCAGCCCCAGCATTTT

clone size: NA
CDR3 length: 14
V gene: TRBV5-1
J gene: TRBJ2-7
D gene: NA
CDR3 protein: CASTLGGGPYEQYF
CDR3 DNA: TGCGCCAGCACCCTTGGTGGGGGGCCCTACGAGCAGTACTTC

clone size: NA
CDR3 length: 16
V gene: TRBV5-1
J gene: TRBJ2-7
D gene: TRBD2
CDR3 protein: CASSTSPGGGGYEQYF
CDR3 DNA: TGCGCCAGCAGCACCTCCCCGGGCGGGGGAGGCTACGAGCAGTACTTC

clone size: NA
CDR3 length: 15
V gene: TRBV18
J gene: TRBJ2-7
D gene: NA
CDR3 protein: CASSPTGTPAYEQYF
CDR3 DNA: TGTGCCAGCTCCCCAACCGGGACACCCGCGTACGAGCAGTACTTC

clone size: NA
CDR3 length: 16
V gene: TRBV2
J gene: TRBJ2-2
D gene: TRBD1
CDR3 protein: CATSLGQGTSSGELFF
CDR3 DNA: TGTGCCACCTCGCTGGGACAGGGTACGTCCTCCGGGGAGCTGTTTTTT

clone size: NA
CDR3 length: 14
V gene: TRBV7-8
J gene: TRBJ2-1
D gene: NA
CDR3 protein: CASSLVQGYNEQFF
CDR3 DNA: TGTGCCAGCAGCTTAGTCCAGGGCTACAATGAGCAGTTCTTC

clone size: NA
CDR3 length: 17
V gene: TRBV9
J gene: TRBJ2-5
D gene: TRBD1
CDR3 protein: CASSVLPGTGGQETQYF
CDR3 DNA: TGTGCCAGCAGCGTCCTACCCGGGACAGGGGGACAAGAGACCCAGTACTTC

clone size: NA
CDR3 length: 16
V gene: TRBV5-5
J gene: TRBJ2-2
D gene: TRBD1
CDR3 protein: CASSLSGTGGFGELFF
CDR3 DNA: TGTGCCAGCAGCTTATCCGGGACAGGGGGGTTCGGGGAGCTGTTTTTT

clone size: NA
CDR3 length: 15
V gene: TRBV4-1
J gene: TRBJ1-5
D gene: TRBD1
CDR3 protein: CASSPGDRVNQPQHF
CDR3 DNA: TGCGCCAGCAGCCCCGGGGACAGGGTCAATCAGCCCCAGCATTTT